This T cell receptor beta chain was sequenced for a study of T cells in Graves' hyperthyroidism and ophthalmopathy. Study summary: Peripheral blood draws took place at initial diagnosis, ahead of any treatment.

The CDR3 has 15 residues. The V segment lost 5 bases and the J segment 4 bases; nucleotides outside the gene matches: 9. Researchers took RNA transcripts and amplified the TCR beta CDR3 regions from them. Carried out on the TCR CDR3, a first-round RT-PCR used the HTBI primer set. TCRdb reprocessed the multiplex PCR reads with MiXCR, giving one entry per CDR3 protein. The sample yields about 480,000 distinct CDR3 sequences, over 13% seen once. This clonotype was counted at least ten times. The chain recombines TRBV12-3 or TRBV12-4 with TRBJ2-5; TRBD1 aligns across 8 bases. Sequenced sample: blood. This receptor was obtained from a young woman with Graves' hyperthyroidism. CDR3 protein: CASSPDRGGLETQYF. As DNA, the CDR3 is TGTGCCAGCAGTCCAGACAGGGGAGGTTTAGAGACCCAGTACTTC.